A single sample is the source of the 5 T cell receptor beta chains below, sequenced in a study of shared clonotypes between healthy human individuals. This table comes from immunoSEQ multiplex PCR, and its TCRdb copy is limited to in-frame clones, with some not included. The sample has 2 million to 2.5 million clones, about 94% seen once; the top ten hold more than 0.1%. The sequenced material came from naive CD4+ T cells sorted from blood. The sample's subset: CD45RA+ positively selected. The receptors were sampled from a man aged 18 to 35 in good health.

The table lists this clone with a count of one. The chain uses TRBV5-1 and TRBJ2-3, with 8 bases identical to TRBD2. The CDR3 contains 15 residues. V gave up 0 bases and J gave up 5 bases; unmatched junction bases: 5. Germline V gene lookup returns CDR1 SGHRS and CDR2 YFSETQ. This CDR3 reads CASSLVGLAQDTQYF. In DNA, the CDR3 is TGCGCCAGCAGCTTGGTTGGACTAGCACAAGATACGCAGTATTTT.

This chain uses TRBV29-1 with TRBJ2-7; D is possibly TRBD1 or TRBD2 (6 bases each). This CDR3 spans 11 amino acids. Trimming removed 1 base from V and 9 bases from J, with 10 bases in between. Germline V CDR1 and CDR2: SQVTM, ANQGSEA. CDR3 nucleotides: TGCAGCGTTGAAGCGGGGGCTATGCAGTACTTC. This gives the protein CSVEAGAMQYF.

This clone showed up just once. The V and J genes are TRBV30 and TRBJ1-2, with D maybe TRBD1 (5 bases). The CDR3 is 13 residues long. The V end was cut by 3 bases, the J end by 4 bases, with 12 bases between. Germline-derived CDR1 and CDR2 are GTSNPN and SVGIG (reference sequence). Written as DNA, the CDR3 is TGTGCCTGGAGGGAGACAGCCAGCTATGGCTACACCTTC. It is translated as CAWRETASYGYTF.

The V call is TRBV2, the J call TRBJ2-5; TRBD2 aligns across 8 bases. V lost 7 bases to trimming and J lost 2 bases; unmatched junction nucleotides: 3. The CDR3 has 13 amino acids. CDR1 is SNHLY, CDR2 FYNNEI, per germline. The CDR3 nucleotides are TGTGCCAGCATCCGACTAGCGCAAGAGACCCAGTACTTC. It specifies CASIRLAQETQYF.

As to this clone: Other DNA sequences in this specimen translate into the identical CDR3. The chain is built from TRBV30 and TRBJ1-1; D gene ambiguous. Between the trimmed V and J ends, which lost 0 bases and 5 bases, there was a span of 10 bases. Germline-derived CDR1 and CDR2 are GTSNPN and SVGIG (reference sequence). The CDR3 covers 13 residues. The CDR3, as DNA: TGTGCCTGGAGTGTACTGGGAGTGACTGAAGCTTTCTTT. Translating it yields CAWSVLGVTEAFF.